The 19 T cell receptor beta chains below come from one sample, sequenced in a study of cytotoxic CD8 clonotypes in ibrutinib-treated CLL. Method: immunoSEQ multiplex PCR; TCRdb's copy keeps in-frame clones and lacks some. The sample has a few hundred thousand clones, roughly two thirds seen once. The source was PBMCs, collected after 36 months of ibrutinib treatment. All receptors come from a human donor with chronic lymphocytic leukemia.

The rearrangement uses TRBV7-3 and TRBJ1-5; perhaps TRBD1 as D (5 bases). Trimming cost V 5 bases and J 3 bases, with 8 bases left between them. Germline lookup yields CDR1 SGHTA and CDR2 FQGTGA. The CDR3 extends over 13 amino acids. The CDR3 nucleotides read TGTGCCAGCAGCGCAGGGCACAATCAGCCCCAGCATTTT. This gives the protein CASSAGHNQPQHF.

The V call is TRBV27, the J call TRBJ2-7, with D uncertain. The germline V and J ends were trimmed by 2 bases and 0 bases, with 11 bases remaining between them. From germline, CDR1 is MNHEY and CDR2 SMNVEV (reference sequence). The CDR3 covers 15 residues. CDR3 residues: CASSLSPLASYEQYF. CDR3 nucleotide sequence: TGTGCCAGCAGTTTAAGTCCGTTAGCCTCCTACGAGCAGTACTTC.

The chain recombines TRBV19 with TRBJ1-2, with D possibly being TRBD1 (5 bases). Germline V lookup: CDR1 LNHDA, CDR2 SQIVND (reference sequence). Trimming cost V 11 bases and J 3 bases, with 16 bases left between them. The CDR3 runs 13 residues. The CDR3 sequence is CASYGQGDYGYTF. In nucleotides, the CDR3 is TGTGCCTCCTACGGTCAGGGCGACTATGGCTACACCTTC.

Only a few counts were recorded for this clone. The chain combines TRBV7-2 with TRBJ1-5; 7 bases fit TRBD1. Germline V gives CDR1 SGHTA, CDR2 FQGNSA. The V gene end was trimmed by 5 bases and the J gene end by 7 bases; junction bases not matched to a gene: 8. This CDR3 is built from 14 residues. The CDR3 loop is CASSPQYRGQPQHF. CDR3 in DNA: TGTGCCAGCAGCCCGCAATACAGGGGACAGCCCCAGCATTTT.

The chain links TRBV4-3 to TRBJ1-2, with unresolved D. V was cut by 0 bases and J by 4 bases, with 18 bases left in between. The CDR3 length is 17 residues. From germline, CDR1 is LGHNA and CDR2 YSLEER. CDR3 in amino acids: CASSQDLEGDAPYGYTF. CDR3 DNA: TGCGCCAGCAGCCAAGATCTTGAGGGAGACGCCCCCTATGGCTACACCTTC.

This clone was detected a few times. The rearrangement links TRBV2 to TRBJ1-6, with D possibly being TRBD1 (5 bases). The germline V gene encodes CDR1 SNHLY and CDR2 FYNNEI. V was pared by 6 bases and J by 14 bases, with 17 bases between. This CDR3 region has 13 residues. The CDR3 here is CASRGPGLRSLHF. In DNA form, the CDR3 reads TGTGCCAGCAGGGGGCCGGGGCTGAGGTCCCTCCACTTT.

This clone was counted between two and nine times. The CDR3, as DNA: TGTGCCAGCAGCTCCGACAGGGCAAACACCATATATTTT. Encoded protein: CASSSDRANTIYF. The chain is built from TRBV7-8 and TRBJ1-3, with 7 nucleotides matching TRBD1. Looked up from germline, CDR1 is SGHVS and CDR2 is FQNEAQ. The J segment lost 6 bases and the V segment lost 4 bases, leaving 3 bases of the junction unmatched. The CDR3 is made up of 13 amino acids. Supplemented by reference TRBV7-8 and TRBJ1-3, the full variable domain reads GAGVSQSPRYKVAKRGQDVALRCDPISGHVSLFWYQQALGQGPEFLTYFQNEAQLDKSGLPSDRFFAERPEGSVSTLKIQRTQQEDSAVYLCASSSDRANTIYFGEGSWLTVV.

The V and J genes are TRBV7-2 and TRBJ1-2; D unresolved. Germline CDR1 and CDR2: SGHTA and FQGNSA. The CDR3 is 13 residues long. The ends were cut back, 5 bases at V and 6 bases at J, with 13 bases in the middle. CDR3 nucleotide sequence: TGTGCCAGCAGCGTAAGAGCCAAGCATGGCTACACCTTC. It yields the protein CASSVRAKHGYTF. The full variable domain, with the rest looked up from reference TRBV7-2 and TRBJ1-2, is GAGVSQSPSNKVTEKGKDVELRCDPISGHTALYWYRQSLGQGLEFLIYFQGNSAPDKSGLPSDRFSAERTGGSVSTLTIQRTQQEDSAVYLCASSVRAKHGYTFGSGTRLTVV.

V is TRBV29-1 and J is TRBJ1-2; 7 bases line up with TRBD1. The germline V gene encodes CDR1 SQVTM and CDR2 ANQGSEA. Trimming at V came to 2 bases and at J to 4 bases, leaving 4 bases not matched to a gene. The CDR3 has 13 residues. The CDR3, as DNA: TGCAGCGTTGAATGGGACAGTCTCTATGGCTACACCTTC. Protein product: CSVEWDSLYGYTF.

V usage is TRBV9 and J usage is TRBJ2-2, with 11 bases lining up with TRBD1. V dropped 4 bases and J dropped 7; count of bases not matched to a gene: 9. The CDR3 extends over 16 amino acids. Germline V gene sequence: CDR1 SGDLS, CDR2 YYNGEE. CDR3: CASSPRTGGGIGELFF. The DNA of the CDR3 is TGTGCCAGCAGCCCGAGGACAGGGGGCGGGATCGGGGAGCTGTTTTTT.

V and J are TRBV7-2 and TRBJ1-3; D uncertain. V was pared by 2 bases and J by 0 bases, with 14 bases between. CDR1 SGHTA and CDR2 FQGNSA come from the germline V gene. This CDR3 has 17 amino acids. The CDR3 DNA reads TGTGCCAGCAGCTTAATGGTCCCCCTTTACTCTGGAAACACCATATATTTT. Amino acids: CASSLMVPLYSGNTIYF.

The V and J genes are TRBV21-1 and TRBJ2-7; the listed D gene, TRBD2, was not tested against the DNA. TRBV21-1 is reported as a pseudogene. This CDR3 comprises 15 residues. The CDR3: CASSKRLAGFYEQYF. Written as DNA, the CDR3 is TGTGCCAGCAGCAAGAGGCTAGCGGGTTTCTACGAGCAGTACTTC.

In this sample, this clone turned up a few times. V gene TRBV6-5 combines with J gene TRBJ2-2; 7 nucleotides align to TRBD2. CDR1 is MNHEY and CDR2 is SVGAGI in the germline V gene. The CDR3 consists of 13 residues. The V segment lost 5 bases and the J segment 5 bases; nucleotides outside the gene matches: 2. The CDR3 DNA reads TGTGCCAGCAGTCAGGGACTAACCGGGGAGCTGTTTTTT. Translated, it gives CASSQGLTGELFF.

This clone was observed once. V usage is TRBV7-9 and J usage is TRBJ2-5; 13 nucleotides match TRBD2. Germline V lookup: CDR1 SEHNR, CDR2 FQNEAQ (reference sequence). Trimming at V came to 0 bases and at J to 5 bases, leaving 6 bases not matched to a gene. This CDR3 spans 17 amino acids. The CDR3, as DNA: TGTGCCAGCAGCTTAGCAACCGGGACTAGCGGGGATGAGACCCAGTACTTC. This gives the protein CASSLATGTSGDETQYF.

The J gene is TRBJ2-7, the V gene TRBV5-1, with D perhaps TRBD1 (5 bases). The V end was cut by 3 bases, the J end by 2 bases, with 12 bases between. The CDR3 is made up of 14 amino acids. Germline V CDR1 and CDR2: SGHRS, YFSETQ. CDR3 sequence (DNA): TGCGCCAGCAGCTACACAGGACCTACCTACGAGCAGTACTTC. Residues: CASSYTGPTYEQYF.

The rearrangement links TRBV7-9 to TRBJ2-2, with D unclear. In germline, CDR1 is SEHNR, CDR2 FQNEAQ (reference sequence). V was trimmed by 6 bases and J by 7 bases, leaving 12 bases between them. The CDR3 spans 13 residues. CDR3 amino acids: CASSLVLGGELFF. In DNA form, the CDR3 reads TGTGCCAGCAGTCTTGTGCTTGGCGGGGAGCTGTTTTTT.

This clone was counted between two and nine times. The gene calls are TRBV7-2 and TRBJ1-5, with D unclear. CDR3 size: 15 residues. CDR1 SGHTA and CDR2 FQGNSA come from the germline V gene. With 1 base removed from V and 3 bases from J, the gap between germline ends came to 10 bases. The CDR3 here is CASSLGVGVNQPQHF. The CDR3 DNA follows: TGTGCCAGCAGCTTAGGGGTAGGAGTCAATCAGCCCCAGCATTTT.

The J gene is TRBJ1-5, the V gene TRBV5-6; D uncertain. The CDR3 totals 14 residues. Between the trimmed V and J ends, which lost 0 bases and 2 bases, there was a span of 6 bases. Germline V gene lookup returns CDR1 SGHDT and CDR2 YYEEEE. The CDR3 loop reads CASSLGPGNQPQHF. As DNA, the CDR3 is TGTGCCAGCAGCTTGGGTCCTGGCAATCAGCCCCAGCATTTT.

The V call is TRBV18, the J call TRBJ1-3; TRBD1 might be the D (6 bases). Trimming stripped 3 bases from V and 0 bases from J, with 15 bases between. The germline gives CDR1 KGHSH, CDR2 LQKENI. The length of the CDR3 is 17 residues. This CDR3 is CASSPADSQFSGNTIYF. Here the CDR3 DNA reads TGTGCCAGCTCACCCGCGGACAGCCAATTCTCTGGAAACACCATATATTTT.